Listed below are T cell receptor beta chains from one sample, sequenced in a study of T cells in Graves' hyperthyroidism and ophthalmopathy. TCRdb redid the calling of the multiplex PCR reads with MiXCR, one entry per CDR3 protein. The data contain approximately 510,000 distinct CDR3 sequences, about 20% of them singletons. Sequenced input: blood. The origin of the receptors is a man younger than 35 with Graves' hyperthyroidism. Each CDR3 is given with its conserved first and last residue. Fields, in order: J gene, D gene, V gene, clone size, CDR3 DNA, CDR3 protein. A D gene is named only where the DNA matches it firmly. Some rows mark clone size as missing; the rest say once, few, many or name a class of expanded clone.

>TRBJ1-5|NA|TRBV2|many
TGTGCCAGCAGTGTTGGAGGGAGGGGCAATCAGCCCCAGCATTTT
CASSVGGRGNQPQHF
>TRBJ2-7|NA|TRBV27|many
TGTGCCAGCAGTTTAAGTTCTGGGGGCTACGAGCAGTACTTC
CASSLSSGGYEQYF
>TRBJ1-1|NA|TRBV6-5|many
TGTGCCAGCACCCGGGTCACTGAAGCTTTCTTT
CASTRVTEAFF
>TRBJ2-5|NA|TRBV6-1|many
TGTGCCAGCAACCCCGGGCTAGAAGAGACCCAGTACTTC
CASNPGLEETQYF
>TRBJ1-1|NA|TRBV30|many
TGTGCCTGGAGGGAAGGGGGAATTGAAGCTTTCTTT
CAWREGGIEAFF
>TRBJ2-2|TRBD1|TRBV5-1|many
TGCGCCAGCAGCTTGGCTGGACAGGGTAACACCGGGGAGCTGTTTTTT
CASSLAGQGNTGELFF
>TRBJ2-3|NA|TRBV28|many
TGTGCCGGGGGCGCGCCCCCAGATACGCAGTATTTT
CAGGAPPDTQYF
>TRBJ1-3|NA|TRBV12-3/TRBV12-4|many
TGTGCCAGCACCCTCCGTAGGGGTACAGTCTCTGGAAACACCATATATTTT
CASTLRRGTVSGNTIYF
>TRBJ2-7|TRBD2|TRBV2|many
TGTGCCAGCAGTGAGAGGACTAGCGGTGTCGAGCAGTACTTC
CASSERTSGVEQYF
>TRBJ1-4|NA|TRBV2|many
TGTGCCAGCAGTAACAGTCTTAATGAAAAACTGTTTTTT
CASSNSLNEKLFF
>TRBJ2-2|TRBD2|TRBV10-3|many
TGTGCCATCAGTGAAACTAGCGGGACTAACACCGGGGAGCTGTTTTTT
CAISETSGTNTGELFF
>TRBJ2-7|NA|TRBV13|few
TGTGCTTCGCAGGAGGGCCAACAGGGCCCCTACGAGCAGTACTTC
CASQEGQQGPYEQYF
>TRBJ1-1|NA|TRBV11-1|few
TGTGCCAGCAGCTTGCGCCCAGGGAAGGGGAACACTGAAGCTTTCTTT
CASSLRPGKGNTEAFF
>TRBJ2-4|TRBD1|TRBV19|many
TGTGCCAGTAGCCCTCTAGAAGGGGGCGCGGACATTCAGTACTTC
CASSPLEGGADIQYF
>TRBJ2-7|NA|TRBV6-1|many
TGTGCCAGCAGTGAGCAAAACAGTTACGCTTTCTCCTACGAGCAGTACTTC
CASSEQNSYAFSYEQYF
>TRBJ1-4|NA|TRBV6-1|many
TGTGCCAGCAGTGAAGCACCGGACAGCCCAGAAAAACTGTTTTTT
CASSEAPDSPEKLFF
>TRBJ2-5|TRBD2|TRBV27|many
TGTGCCAGCAGTTTTGGGCAGGGAGGGCAAGAGACCCAGTACTTC
CASSFGQGGQETQYF
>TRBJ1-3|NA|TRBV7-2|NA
TGTGCCAGCAGCTTAACGCAGGGCAACGGAAACACCATATATTTT
CASSLTQGNGNTIYF
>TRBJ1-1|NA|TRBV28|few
TGTGCCAGCAGGATACGTCAGAACACTGAAGCTTTCTTT
CASRIRQNTEAFF
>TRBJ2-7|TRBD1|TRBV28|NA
TGTGCCAGCCGACAGGGGGCCGACTACGAGCAGTACTTC
CASRQGADYEQYF
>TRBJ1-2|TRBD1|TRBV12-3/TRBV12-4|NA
TGTGCCAGCAGTTGCGGACAGGGGACTTATGGCTACACCTTC
CASSCGQGTYGYTF
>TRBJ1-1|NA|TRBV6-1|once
TGTGCCAGCAGTGAAGCGCGGGTCATAGATTACATGAACACTGAAGCTTTCTTT
CASSEARVIDYMNTEAFF
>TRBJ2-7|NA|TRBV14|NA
TGTGCCAGCAGCACTTGGCGCTACGAGCAGTACTTC
CASSTWRYEQYF
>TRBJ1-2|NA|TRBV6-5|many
TGTGCCAGCACCGATGGGGGACCGTTTATCTATGGCTACACCTTC
CASTDGGPFIYGYTF
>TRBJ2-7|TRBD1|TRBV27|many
TGTGCCAGCAGCCTCATTCCCCCGGGACAGGGGAACTACGAGCAGTACTTC
CASSLIPPGQGNYEQYF
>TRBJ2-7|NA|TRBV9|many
TGTGCCAGCAGCGAAGGGGCTACCAACTACGAGCAGTACTTC
CASSEGATNYEQYF
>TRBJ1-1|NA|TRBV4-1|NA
TGCGCCAGCAGCCAGATGGTCACAAGGGGTGAGACTGAAGCTTTCTTT
CASSQMVTRGETEAFF
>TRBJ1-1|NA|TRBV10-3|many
TGTGCCATCAGTGGGGGGGAGAGAGGGAACACTGAAGCTTTCTTT
CAISGGERGNTEAFF
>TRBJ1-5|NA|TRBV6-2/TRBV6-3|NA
TGTGCCATCAGTTATCGAGGGTATAGCAATCAGCCCCAGCATTTT
CAISYRGYSNQPQHF
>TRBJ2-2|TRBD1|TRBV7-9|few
TGTGCCAGCAGCCAAAGGACAGGGGAAGTCGGGGAGCTGTTTTTT
CASSQRTGEVGELFF
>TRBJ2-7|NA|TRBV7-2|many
TGTGCCAGCAGCTTAAACCCCTCCTACGAGCAGTACTTC
CASSLNPSYEQYF